Following are 8 T cell receptor beta chains from one sample sequenced in a study of cytomegalovirus exposure and HLA in healthy donors. The PCR used 60 Vbeta and 13 Jbeta primers. Assay: immunoSEQ multiplex PCR; the TCRdb copy retains only in-frame clones and omits some. The sample yields 110,000 to 150,000 clones, around 85% seen once. The sequencing input was PBMCs. These receptors all stem from a middle-aged man in good health and CMV-seropositive.

The J gene is TRBJ2-1, the V gene TRBV10-3; TRBD2 aligns across 8 bases. V gave up 2 bases and J gave up 0 bases; unmatched junction bases: 6. Germline CDR1 is ENHRY and CDR2 is SYGVKD. The CDR3 has 17 residues. This CDR3 reads CAISETNRGGSYNEQFF. CDR3 in DNA: TGTGCCATCAGTGAGACAAATCGGGGGGGCTCCTACAATGAGCAGTTCTTC.

The chain has TRBV5-1 and TRBJ2-1; D is perhaps TRBD2 (6 bases). The germline gives CDR1 SGHRS, CDR2 YFSETQ. Trimming took off 0 bases at V and 7 bases at J, with 17 bases between the two ends. The length of the CDR3 is 16 residues. CDR3 sequence: CASSLEGTRMGNEQFF. The CDR3, as DNA: TGCGCCAGCAGCTTGGAGGGGACTCGCATGGGAAATGAGCAGTTCTTC.

The chain uses TRBV5-1 and TRBJ1-4; 7 bases are a match to TRBD1. This CDR3 contains 15 residues. The V gene's germline CDR1 is SGHRS and CDR2 YFSETQ. V dropped 3 bases and J dropped 6; count of bases not matched to a gene: 8. CDR3 amino acids: CASSWTGPTYEKLFF. As DNA, the CDR3 is TGCGCCAGCAGCTGGACAGGCCCCACGTATGAAAAACTGTTTTTT.

The chain employs TRBV5-1 and TRBJ2-5, with 8 bases lining up with TRBD1. Germline CDR1 is SGHRS and CDR2 is YFSETQ. The CDR3 contains 15 residues. V was pared by 4 bases and J by 5 bases, with 10 bases of the junction left unmatched. CDR3 protein: CASSGQTGVFETQYF. The CDR3 region has the DNA TGCGCCAGCAGCGGGCAGACAGGGGTATTCGAGACCCAGTACTTC.

V is TRBV4-3 and J is TRBJ2-7, with D possibly being TRBD1 (6 bases). Germline V gives CDR1 LGHNA, CDR2 YSLEER. V was cut by 4 bases and J by 2 bases, with 15 bases left in between. The CDR3 length is 15 residues. CDR3 DNA sequence: TGCGCCAGCAGCCCTTCCGTGGGGGCCCCCTACGAGCAGTACTTC. As protein: CASSPSVGAPYEQYF.

This clone was seen just once. The J gene is TRBJ2-7, the V gene TRBV7-2, with 8 bases lining up with TRBD1. The CDR3 runs 15 residues. The germline CDR1 and CDR2 sequences are SGHTA and FQGNSA. V lost 5 bases, J lost 2 bases, and 8 bases stayed unmatched. Here the CDR3 DNA reads TGTGCCAGCAGCATAGGACAGGGATCCCCCTACGAGCAGTACTTC. Translating it yields CASSIGQGSPYEQYF.

The V call is TRBV5-6, the J call TRBJ1-6, with TRBD1 matching 7 bases. The CDR3 has 16 amino acids. Trimming took 0 bases from V and 4 from J; bases not matched to a gene: 4. In germline, CDR1 is SGHDT, CDR2 YYEEEE. CDR3 nucleotide sequence: TGTGCCAGCAGCTTGGGACAGGGAAGTTATAATTCACCCCTCCACTTT. It codes for CASSLGQGSYNSPLHF.

The genes are TRBV5-4 and TRBJ2-5; D is unresolved. The tail of the sequence fits TRBJ2-7 better, so the J call may be wrong. Germline-derived CDR1 and CDR2 are SGHNT and YYREEE (reference sequence). CDR3 length: 14 residues. CDR3 nucleotide sequence: TGTGCCAGCAGCTTCCCCGGGTCCCCCTACGAGCAGTACTTC. Its translation is CASSFPGSPYEQYF.